This TCR beta chain was obtained from a study of early T cells in non-severe SARS-CoV-2 infection. For the study at large: Chains were unpaired, as sequencing was done on bulk RNA from unsorted whole blood.

The germline V and J ends were trimmed by 4 bases and 0 bases, with 2 bases remaining between them. The CDR3 covers 12 residues. Researchers tagged individual cDNA molecules with unique molecular identifiers. Using its own MiXCR run on the 5' RACE reads, TCRdb lists one record per CDR3 protein. Here the sample spans under 35,000 distinct CDR3 sequences, roughly 5.7% being singletons. This clonotype was observed a handful of times. What it recognizes is unknown. General study points: Reliance on VDJdb matching favored anti-spike CD8 responses; private and CD4 specificities were missed.

Source material: whole blood. This clonotype originated in an adult who was a healthcare worker with PCR-confirmed SARS-CoV-2 infection or an uninfected control (not recorded which). The chain uses TRBV12-3 or TRBV12-4 and TRBJ2-3; no firm D call. The CDR3 is CASSSSTDTQYF. The CDR3 DNA reads TGTGCCAGCAGTTCCAGCACAGATACGCAGTATTTT.